A selection of T cell receptor beta chains follows, all from one sample in a study of early T cells in non-severe SARS-CoV-2 infection. TCRdb analysed the 5' RACE reads with MiXCR anew, one entry per CDR3 protein. The sample shows around 53,000 distinct CDR3 sequences, around 10% of them seen only once. The specimen was whole blood. These receptors came from an adult who was a healthcare worker with PCR-confirmed SARS-CoV-2 infection or an uninfected control (not recorded which). The CDR3 runs from the conserved cysteine through the conserved F or W. D genes are given only for firm matches. Some rows mark clone size as missing; the rest say once, few, many or name a class of expanded clone.

J gene: TRBJ1-1; D gene: NA; V gene: TRBV7-9; clone size: many; CDR3 protein: CASSGQQNTEAFF; CDR3 DNA: TGTGCCAGCAGTGGACAGCAGAACACTGAAGCTTTCTTT
J gene: TRBJ2-1; D gene: NA; V gene: TRBV5-6; clone size: NA; CDR3 protein: CASSLKRDSFYNEQFF; CDR3 DNA: TGTGCCAGCAGCTTGAAAAGGGACTCCTTCTACAATGAGCAGTTCTTC
J gene: TRBJ1-1; D gene: NA; V gene: TRBV7-9; clone size: NA; CDR3 protein: CASSLPGPTEAFF; CDR3 DNA: TGTGCCAGCAGCCTTCCCGGGCCCACTGAAGCTTTCTTT
J gene: TRBJ2-1; D gene: NA; V gene: TRBV7-7; clone size: many; CDR3 protein: CASSWDQTSDEQFF; CDR3 DNA: TGTGCCAGCAGTTGGGACCAAACGAGTGATGAGCAGTTCTTC
J gene: TRBJ2-7; D gene: TRBD1; V gene: TRBV7-9; clone size: many; CDR3 protein: CASSRQGFHEQYF; CDR3 DNA: TGTGCCAGCAGCAGACAGGGTTTCCACGAGCAGTACTTC
J gene: TRBJ2-1; D gene: TRBD2; V gene: TRBV29-1; clone size: NA; CDR3 protein: CSASLRLAVLNEQFF; CDR3 DNA: TGCAGCGCCAGTCTCCGCCTAGCGGTTCTTAATGAGCAGTTCTTC
J gene: TRBJ1-6; D gene: TRBD1; V gene: TRBV6-5; clone size: many; CDR3 protein: CASRLRQGGSYNSPLHF; CDR3 DNA: TGTGCCAGCAGACTCCGACAGGGGGGCTCCTATAATTCACCCCTCCACTTT
J gene: TRBJ2-3; D gene: NA; V gene: TRBV9; clone size: many; CDR3 protein: CASSVAGPPGDTQYF; CDR3 DNA: TGTGCCAGCAGCGTGGCGGGACCACCCGGAGATACGCAGTATTTT
J gene: TRBJ2-7; D gene: NA; V gene: TRBV7-9; clone size: many; CDR3 protein: CASSSRATSSSYEQYF; CDR3 DNA: TGTGCCAGCAGCTCTAGGGCTACTTCGAGCTCCTACGAGCAGTACTTC
J gene: TRBJ2-7; D gene: TRBD2; V gene: TRBV6-2/TRBV6-3; clone size: NA; CDR3 protein: CASSYAIPAGAAYEQYF; CDR3 DNA: TGTGCCAGCAGTTACGCTATCCCAGCGGGAGCTGCGTACGAGCAGTACTTC
J gene: TRBJ2-1; D gene: TRBD2; V gene: TRBV28; clone size: many; CDR3 protein: CASSTSSGRRNEQFF; CDR3 DNA: TGTGCCAGCAGTACCTCTAGCGGAAGACGCAATGAGCAGTTCTTC
J gene: TRBJ2-1; D gene: TRBD2; V gene: TRBV4-1; clone size: NA; CDR3 protein: CASSLSGTSGYNEQFF; CDR3 DNA: TGCGCCAGCAGCCTTTCGGGGACTAGCGGATACAATGAGCAGTTCTTC
J gene: TRBJ2-7; D gene: NA; V gene: TRBV27; clone size: NA; CDR3 protein: CASSLDKGEISTYEQYF; CDR3 DNA: TGTGCCAGCAGTTTAGATAAAGGGGAAATCTCGACCTACGAGCAGTACTTC
J gene: TRBJ2-1; D gene: NA; V gene: TRBV19; clone size: many; CDR3 protein: CASSIRNGYNEQFF; CDR3 DNA: TGTGCCAGTAGTATTCGAAACGGTTACAATGAGCAGTTCTTC
J gene: TRBJ2-1; D gene: TRBD1; V gene: TRBV11-3; clone size: few; CDR3 protein: CASSLGQGPYNQQFF; CDR3 DNA: TGTGCCAGCAGCTTAGGACAGGGCCCCTACAATCAGCAGTTCTTC
J gene: TRBJ2-1; D gene: NA; V gene: TRBV9; clone size: many; CDR3 protein: CASSTRQTSSYNEQFF; CDR3 DNA: TGTGCCAGCAGCACCCGACAGACGAGCTCCTACAATGAGCAGTTCTTC
J gene: TRBJ2-3; D gene: TRBD2; V gene: TRBV29-1; clone size: few; CDR3 protein: CSVEVTSGSTDTQYF; CDR3 DNA: TGCAGCGTTGAGGTCACTAGCGGTAGCACAGATACGCAGTATTTT
J gene: TRBJ2-7; D gene: TRBD1; V gene: TRBV11-1; clone size: NA; CDR3 protein: CASSPGQGSYEQYF; CDR3 DNA: TGTGCCAGCAGCCCTGGACAGGGTTCGTACGAGCAGTACTTC
J gene: TRBJ2-3; D gene: NA; V gene: TRBV7-7; clone size: many; CDR3 protein: CASSPDLLRSTDTQYF; CDR3 DNA: TGTGCCAGCAGCCCCGACTTGCTGCGGTCCACAGATACGCAGTATTTT
J gene: TRBJ2-3; D gene: NA; V gene: TRBV7-6; clone size: many; CDR3 protein: CASSWEVEGTTSTDTQYF; CDR3 DNA: TGTGCCAGCAGCTGGGAGGTGGAGGGGACGACTAGCACAGATACGCAGTATTTT
J gene: TRBJ1-2; D gene: NA; V gene: TRBV12-3/TRBV12-4; clone size: few; CDR3 protein: CASSLTGNYGYTF; CDR3 DNA: TGTGCCAGCAGTTTAACAGGAAACTATGGCTACACCTTC
J gene: TRBJ2-3; D gene: NA; V gene: TRBV25-1; clone size: many; CDR3 protein: CASSKQPLSSTDTQYF; CDR3 DNA: TGTGCCAGCAGTAAACAGCCGCTTTCTAGCACAGATACGCAGTATTTT
J gene: TRBJ1-5; D gene: NA; V gene: TRBV3-1; clone size: few; CDR3 protein: CASSQGQAYQPQHF; CDR3 DNA: TGTGCCAGCAGCCAAGGACAGGCTTATCAGCCCCAGCATTTT
J gene: TRBJ2-6; D gene: NA; V gene: TRBV12-5; clone size: NA; CDR3 protein: CASGLWPLNRGANVLTF; CDR3 DNA: TGTGCTAGTGGTTTGTGGCCACTCAACCGCGGGGCCAACGTCCTGACTTTC
J gene: TRBJ1-2; D gene: NA; V gene: TRBV2; clone size: many; CDR3 protein: CASSGQATNYGYTF; CDR3 DNA: TGTGCCAGCAGTGGGCAGGCCACTAACTATGGCTACACCTTC
J gene: TRBJ2-7; D gene: NA; V gene: TRBV9; clone size: many; CDR3 protein: CASTAGADGYEQYF; CDR3 DNA: TGTGCCTCTACCGCCGGAGCGGACGGGTACGAGCAGTACTTC
J gene: TRBJ1-3; D gene: NA; V gene: TRBV30; clone size: NA; CDR3 protein: CGLIGTRSGNTIYF; CDR3 DNA: TGTGGCCTGATTGGCACCCGCTCTGGAAACACCATATATTTT
J gene: TRBJ1-1; D gene: NA; V gene: TRBV28; clone size: many; CDR3 protein: CASSSSGRGTEAFF; CDR3 DNA: TGTGCCAGCAGTTCCTCAGGGAGGGGAACTGAAGCTTTCTTT
J gene: TRBJ2-3; D gene: NA; V gene: TRBV11-2; clone size: few; CDR3 protein: CASSLAGEQYF; CDR3 DNA: TGTGCCAGCAGCCTCGCAGGGGAGCAGTATTTT
J gene: TRBJ2-1; D gene: NA; V gene: TRBV2; clone size: NA; CDR3 protein: CASSPRDGLIYEQFF; CDR3 DNA: TGTGCCAGCAGTCCCCGGGACGGGCTCATCTATGAGCAGTTCTTC
J gene: TRBJ2-2; D gene: TRBD2; V gene: TRBV29-1; clone size: few; CDR3 protein: CSVGTSSGELFF; CDR3 DNA: TGCAGCGTTGGGACTAGCAGCGGGGAGCTGTTTTTT
J gene: TRBJ1-2; D gene: TRBD1; V gene: TRBV28; clone size: many; CDR3 protein: CASSPGQVLHGYTF; CDR3 DNA: TGTGCCAGCAGCCCAGGACAGGTGCTTCATGGCTACACCTTC
J gene: TRBJ2-4; D gene: TRBD2; V gene: TRBV20-1; clone size: few; CDR3 protein: CSASPLAGLAKNIQYF; CDR3 DNA: TGCAGTGCTTCTCCGCTAGCGGGACTAGCCAAAAACATTCAGTACTTC
J gene: TRBJ2-5; D gene: NA; V gene: TRBV29-1; clone size: many; CDR3 protein: CSVRGNQETQYF; CDR3 DNA: TGCAGCGTTCGGGGGAACCAAGAGACCCAGTACTTC
J gene: TRBJ1-6; D gene: NA; V gene: TRBV6-1; clone size: NA; CDR3 protein: CASRAPESRGSPLHF; CDR3 DNA: TGTGCCAGCAGAGCCCCAGAGTCCCGAGGGTCACCCCTCCACTTT
J gene: TRBJ2-7; D gene: NA; V gene: TRBV11-2; clone size: NA; CDR3 protein: CASSLDGGAGLIYEQYF; CDR3 DNA: TGTGCCAGCAGCTTAGATGGAGGAGCGGGTCTTATCTACGAGCAGTACTTC
J gene: TRBJ2-1; D gene: TRBD2; V gene: TRBV5-1; clone size: many; CDR3 protein: CASSPTFTSGADSEQFF; CDR3 DNA: TGCGCCAGCAGCCCCACATTCACTAGCGGGGCAGACAGTGAGCAGTTCTTC
J gene: TRBJ1-4; D gene: NA; V gene: TRBV11-2; clone size: few; CDR3 protein: CASSLFNEKLFF; CDR3 DNA: TGTGCCAGCAGCTTGTTTAATGAAAAACTGTTTTTT
J gene: TRBJ2-1; D gene: NA; V gene: TRBV5-6; clone size: many; CDR3 protein: CASSGGLEFLLSSNEQFF; CDR3 DNA: TGTGCCAGCAGCGGGGGTTTAGAATTCCTGCTATCCTCCAATGAGCAGTTCTTC
J gene: TRBJ2-1; D gene: NA; V gene: TRBV29-1; clone size: few; CDR3 protein: CSVGGSEQFF; CDR3 DNA: TGCAGCGTTGGAGGGAGTGAGCAGTTCTTC
J gene: TRBJ2-3; D gene: TRBD2; V gene: TRBV7-9; clone size: few; CDR3 protein: CASSLGTSGTDTQYF; CDR3 DNA: TGTGCCAGCAGCCTAGGGACTAGCGGCACAGATACGCAGTATTTT
J gene: TRBJ2-1; D gene: TRBD2; V gene: TRBV9; clone size: NA; CDR3 protein: CASGRAGTYNEQFF; CDR3 DNA: TGTGCCAGCGGGAGGGCGGGCACGTACAATGAGCAGTTCTTC
J gene: TRBJ2-4; D gene: TRBD1; V gene: TRBV28; clone size: NA; CDR3 protein: CASSSSGTGVNIQYF; CDR3 DNA: TGTGCCAGCAGTTCATCCGGGACAGGGGTAAACATTCAGTACTTC
J gene: TRBJ2-3; D gene: TRBD2; V gene: TRBV6-2/TRBV6-3; clone size: many; CDR3 protein: CASITTGLAGGDRPDTQYF; CDR3 DNA: TGTGCCAGCATCACGACGGGACTAGCGGGAGGCGATCGACCAGATACGCAGTATTTT
J gene: TRBJ2-1; D gene: NA; V gene: TRBV2; clone size: many; CDR3 protein: CASSDKGQLYNEQFF; CDR3 DNA: TGTGCCAGCAGTGATAAGGGGCAACTTTACAATGAGCAGTTCTTC